This T cell receptor (beta chain) was retrieved from a study of T cell responses to AZD1222 COVID-19 vaccine. Overall study: Second-dose schedules of about 4 or about 12 weeks were combined.

The germline V gene has CDR1 MRHNA and CDR2 SNTAGT. The CDR3 extends over 15 amino acids. V lost 2 bases, J lost 7 bases, and 4 bases stayed unmatched. This clone was picked up one time. The antigen is unknown. Study-wide findings and caveats: Baseline seropositivity characterized only a handful of AZD1222 recipients. Clonal diversity was possibly underestimated, and white British individuals and females predominated among donors. Spike-wide coverage was observed for vaccine-associated CD4 TCRs, with dominant responses at 160-218 and 743-854.

The protocol was immunoSEQ multiplex PCR, while the TCRdb copy is restricted to in-frame clones and leaves out a portion. This table has about 73,000 clones, about 91% appearing once. The chain has TRBV6-4 and TRBJ1-6, with 8 nucleotides matching TRBD1. The sequenced sample was peripheral blood, obtained on day 0 of AZD1222 vaccination. This receptor was taken from an adult in good health. This CDR3 is CASSDRTGRNSPLHF. CDR3 DNA: TGTGCCAGCAGTGACCGGACAGGGCGAAATTCACCCCTCCACTTT.